The 19 T cell receptor beta chains given below trace back to one sample, sequenced in a study of shared clonotypes between healthy human individuals. Assay used: immunoSEQ multiplex PCR; TCRdb lists only in-frame clones, some missing. This sample has over a million clones; around 97% occur once, and the top ten carry roughly 1.2%. The sample comprised naive CD4+ T cells sorted from blood. This sample's subset: CD45RA+ positively selected. These receptors were taken from a man between 25 and 39 years old in good health.

The chain recombines TRBV5-1 with TRBJ2-1; TRBD2 matches 12 bases. The CDR3 is 20 amino acids. Losses at the gene ends were 2 bases for V and 0 bases for J; bases not matched to a gene: 12. CDR1 SGHRS and CDR2 YFSETQ come from the germline V gene. CDR3 residues: CASSFGNRTSGTSSYNEQFF. The CDR3 DNA sequence: TGCGCCAGCAGCTTCGGTAATCGGACTAGCGGGACCAGCTCCTACAATGAGCAGTTCTTC.

The V gene is TRBV7-9, the J gene TRBJ2-1, with D perhaps matching TRBD1 (6 bases). The V and J ends lost 6 bases and 5 bases respectively, with 11 bases between them. Germline assignment: CDR1 SEHNR and CDR2 FQNEAQ (reference sequence). This CDR3 spans 13 amino acids. CDR3 in amino acids: CASSPKGDNEQFF. DNA of the CDR3: TGTGCCAGCAGTCCAAAGGGGGACAATGAGCAGTTCTTC.

DNA for the CDR3: TGTGCCAGCAGTAGGGACCGCGGCTACGAGCAGTACTTC. Amino acid sequence: CASSRDRGYEQYF. The J gene is TRBJ2-7, the V gene TRBV6-1; D may correspond to TRBD1 or TRBD2 (5 bases each). Germline CDR1 and CDR2: MNHNS and SASEGT. The CDR3 is 13 amino acids. V gave up 5 bases and J gave up 3 bases, with 11 bases separating them.

This clone was seen a single time. The rearrangement links TRBV15 to TRBJ1-3; D gene uncertain. The CDR3 totals 11 residues. The V gene lost 8 bases and the J gene lost 9 bases, with 11 bases spanning the gap. From germline, CDR1 is LNHNV and CDR2 YYDKDF (reference sequence). CDR3 residues: CATGSLSTIYF. The CDR3 DNA reads TGTGCCACCGGATCTTTATCCACCATATATTTT.

This clone was seen a single time. V and J are TRBV11-2 and TRBJ2-2, with no clear D. CDR1 and CDR2 from the germline V gene are SGHAT and FQNNGV. V lost 7 bases and J 3 bases, leaving 9 bases between the germline ends. This CDR3 spans 13 amino acids. CDR3: CASNPEYTGELFF. CDR3 bases: TGTGCCAGCAACCCCGAGTACACCGGGGAGCTGTTTTTT.

In regard to this clone: The same CDR3 also results from other DNA sequences found in this sample. This rearrangement joins TRBV6-5 to TRBJ2-1; tentatively, D is TRBD1 (5 bases). CDR1 and CDR2 from the germline V gene are MNHEY and SVGAGI. With 2 bases removed from V and 0 bases from J, the gap between germline ends came to 5 bases. The CDR3 has 14 amino acids. The CDR3 spells CASSYDSSYNEQFF. In DNA form, the CDR3 reads TGTGCCAGCAGTTACGACAGCTCCTACAATGAGCAGTTCTTC.

This clone has a single count. The chain has TRBV28 and TRBJ1-2; 8 nucleotides match TRBD1. The germline gives CDR1 MDHEN, CDR2 SYDVKM. This CDR3 contains 14 residues. The trim removed 5 bases at V and 0 bases at J, leaving 2 bases unmatched. The CDR3 protein is CASSTGGTNYGYTF. CDR3 sequence (DNA): TGTGCCAGCAGTACAGGGGGAACTAACTATGGCTACACCTTC.

This clone is a singleton in its sample. This chain connects TRBV6-1 to TRBJ1-5; D gene uncertain. Germline V gene lookup returns CDR1 MNHNS and CDR2 SASEGT. V gave up 7 bases and J gave up 11 bases, with 21 bases separating them. The CDR3 loop spans 14 amino acids. Written as DNA, the CDR3 is TGTGCCAGCAATAGGGAGACCAGCCGAGGGTCCCAGCATTTT. This codes for CASNRETSRGSQHF.

The chain is built from TRBV5-1 and TRBJ2-5, with 9 nucleotides matching TRBD2. The CDR3 is made up of 15 amino acids. V was clipped by 4 bases and J by 4 bases; unmatched bases: 8. Germline-derived CDR1 and CDR2 are SGHRS and YFSETQ. The CDR3 DNA follows: TGCGCCAGCAGCCTCGGGACTAGCCGGCTAGAGACCCAGTACTTC. It encodes CASSLGTSRLETQYF. The full variable domain, its missing parts supplied by reference TRBV5-1 and TRBJ2-5, is KAGVTQTPRYLIKTRGQQVTLSCSPISGHRSVSWYQQTPGQGLQFLFEYFSETQRNKGNFPGRFSGRQFSNSRSEMNVSTLELGDSALYLCASSLGTSRLETQYFGPGTRLLVL.

Note on this clone: Other DNA sequences in this specimen translate into the identical CDR3. For the CDR3, the DNA is TGCGCCAGCAGCCCTGGAGGTTATAGCAATCAGCCCCAGCATTTT. This encodes CASSPGGYSNQPQHF. The chain employs TRBV5-1 and TRBJ1-5; D is undetermined. The CDR3 runs to 15 residues. Trimming removed 4 bases from V and 0 bases from J, with 11 bases in between. Germline V gene sequence: CDR1 SGHRS, CDR2 YFSETQ. Together with reference TRBV5-1 and TRBJ1-5, the CDR3 gives the full variable domain: KAGVTQTPRYLIKTRGQQVTLSCSPISGHRSVSWYQQTPGQGLQFLFEYFSETQRNKGNFPGRFSGRQFSNSRSEMNVSTLELGDSALYLCASSPGGYSNQPQHFGDGTRLSIL.

This clone appeared a few times. The chain has TRBV28 and TRBJ2-7; D possibly corresponds to TRBD1 (6 bases). This CDR3 has 13 residues. V was shortened by 6 bases and J by 6 bases, with 15 bases between the two germline ends. From germline, CDR1 is MDHEN and CDR2 SYDVKM. The CDR3 nucleotides read TGTGCCAGCAGAACAGGGTGGAACTTCGAGCAGTACTTC. It is translated as CASRTGWNFEQYF.

This sequence joins TRBV5-4 and TRBJ2-2; 10 bases are shared with TRBD2. The CDR3 has 17 amino acids. Germline V gives CDR1 SGHNT, CDR2 YYREEE (reference sequence). The ends lost 0 bases at V and 5 bases at J; junction bases unmatched: 7. The CDR3 reads CASSLGLAGVLTGELFF. CDR3 in DNA: TGTGCCAGCAGCTTGGGGCTAGCGGGAGTCCTAACCGGGGAGCTGTTTTTT.

J is TRBJ2-5 and V is TRBV18, with 8 bases identical to TRBD1. Germline V gene lookup returns CDR1 KGHSH and CDR2 LQKENI. The V and J ends lost 3 bases and 5 bases, in that order; junction bases with no gene match: 8. This CDR3 is 15 amino acids long. This CDR3 reads CASSPKDRGRETQYF. CDR3 coding DNA: TGTGCCAGCTCACCTAAAGACAGGGGCAGGGAGACCCAGTACTTC. The full variable domain, in which reference TRBV18 and TRBJ2-5 provide the parts outside the CDR3, is NAGVMQNPRHLVRRRGQEARLRCSPMKGHSHVYWYRQLPEEGLKFMVYLQKENIIDESGMPKERFSAEFPKEGPSILRIQQVVRGDSAAYFCASSPKDRGRETQYFGPGTRLLVL.

Remarks on this clone: Other DNA variants within this sample encode the same CDR3. The genes are TRBV7-2 and TRBJ1-1; D is uncertain. The V gene's germline CDR1 is SGHTA and CDR2 FQGNSA. Deletions cut 5 bases from V and 4 bases from J, with 11 bases between. The CDR3 length is 13 residues. CDR3 nucleotide sequence: TGTGCCAGCAGCCTTCGGGGAGGCACTGAAGCTTTCTTT. It specifies CASSLRGGTEAFF.

The chain carries TRBV19 and TRBJ2-7; TRBD1 matches 7 bases. V shed 7 bases and J 6 bases; nucleotides not matched to a gene: 15. The CDR3 is 15 amino acids. Germline lookup yields CDR1 LNHDA and CDR2 SQIVND (reference sequence). CDR3 DNA: TGTGCCAGTACCAGTAACTCAAGGGACAGTCGCGAGCAGTACTTC. It codes for CASTSNSRDSREQYF.

This sequence joins TRBV2 and TRBJ2-7; 8 nucleotides line up with TRBD2. With V trimmed by 7 bases and J by 3 bases, 8 bases remained unmatched. The CDR3 runs 14 residues. Germline loops: CDR1 SNHLY, CDR2 FYNNEI. The CDR3 is CASTRRGGSYEQYF. CDR3 DNA sequence: TGTGCCAGCACACGTCGGGGGGGCAGCTACGAGCAGTACTTC.

This chain connects TRBV7-6 to TRBJ2-2; the D is unclear. The length of the CDR3 is 15 residues. Germline V CDR1 and CDR2: SGHVS, FNYEAQ. V dropped 1 base and J dropped 0 bases, with 6 bases sitting between them. The CDR3 sequence is CASSLGLANTGELFF. The DNA of the CDR3 is TGTGCCAGCAGCTTAGGGCTTGCGAACACCGGGGAGCTGTTTTTT.

This chain uses TRBV19 with TRBJ1-2, with TRBD1 as a possible D gene (5 bases). CDR1 LNHDA and CDR2 SQIVND come from the germline V gene (reference sequence). V lost 6 bases and J lost 4, with 21 bases in between. The CDR3 is 16 residues long. The CDR3 region is CASRRSSRAETYGYTF. The CDR3 coding sequence is TGTGCCAGTAGGCGCTCGAGCAGGGCGGAAACCTATGGCTACACCTTC.

Written as DNA, the CDR3 is TGCGCCAGCAGCTGGGGGACAGCCCAAGAGACCCAGTACTTC. Protein sequence: CASSWGTAQETQYF. This chain joins TRBV5-1 and TRBJ2-5; 7 bases line up with TRBD1. V dropped 3 bases and J dropped 1; count of bases not matched to a gene: 3. The CDR3 runs 14 residues. Germline values: CDR1 SGHRS, CDR2 YFSETQ. The whole variable domain, remainder taken from reference TRBV5-1 and TRBJ2-5, is KAGVTQTPRYLIKTRGQQVTLSCSPISGHRSVSWYQQTPGQGLQFLFEYFSETQRNKGNFPGRFSGRQFSNSRSEMNVSTLELGDSALYLCASSWGTAQETQYFGPGTRLLVL.